This TCR beta chain came from a study of shared clonotypes between healthy human individuals. As defined, naive CD8 cells were CD45RO-negative and positively selected for CCR7, with terminally differentiated effector memory CD45RA+ cells excluded. Germline V gives CDR1 MGHRA, CDR2 YSYEKL. After removal of 2 bases from V and 4 bases from J, the junction contained 4 bases not matched to a gene. The CDR3 runs to 15 residues. This clone was observed a single time. Its antigen remains unknown. Profiled with immunoSEQ multiplex PCR; TCRdb holds only in-frame clones, not every one. In the table there are 2 million or so clones, approximately 95% of which are singletons. General observations from the study: Investigators collected only blood, and repertoires in tissues likely differ. The study found approximately 5% of naive CD4 clonotypes shared across a few donors.

The sequence came from a man aged 18 to 30 in good health. The specimen sequenced was naive CD8+ T cells sorted from blood. This sequence joins TRBV4-1 and TRBJ2-2; 7 nucleotides match TRBD1. CDR3 sequence: CASSQKGQPTGELFF. CDR3 in DNA: TGCGCCAGCAGCCAAAAGGGACAGCCCACCGGGGAGCTGTTTTTT.